This TCR beta chain was recorded in a study of T cells expressing NK-cell markers. CDR1 and CDR2 (germline): LNHNV, YYDKDF (reference sequence). The CDR3 extends over 13 amino acids. After re-calling the 5' RACE reads, TCRdb lists one entry per CDR3 protein, DNA absent. The repertoire table contains 400,000 or so distinct CDR3 sequences. Sequenced: blood T cells: a sorted CD56 or NKG2C T cell subset, CD4+ or CD8+ T cells, or bulk PBMC T cells (not recorded which). This chain uses TRBV15 with TRBJ1-1; lacking DNA, the TRBD1 call made by TCRdb goes unchecked. The sequence came from a woman between 45 and 60 years old in good health. CDR3: CATSRDRRGEAFF.